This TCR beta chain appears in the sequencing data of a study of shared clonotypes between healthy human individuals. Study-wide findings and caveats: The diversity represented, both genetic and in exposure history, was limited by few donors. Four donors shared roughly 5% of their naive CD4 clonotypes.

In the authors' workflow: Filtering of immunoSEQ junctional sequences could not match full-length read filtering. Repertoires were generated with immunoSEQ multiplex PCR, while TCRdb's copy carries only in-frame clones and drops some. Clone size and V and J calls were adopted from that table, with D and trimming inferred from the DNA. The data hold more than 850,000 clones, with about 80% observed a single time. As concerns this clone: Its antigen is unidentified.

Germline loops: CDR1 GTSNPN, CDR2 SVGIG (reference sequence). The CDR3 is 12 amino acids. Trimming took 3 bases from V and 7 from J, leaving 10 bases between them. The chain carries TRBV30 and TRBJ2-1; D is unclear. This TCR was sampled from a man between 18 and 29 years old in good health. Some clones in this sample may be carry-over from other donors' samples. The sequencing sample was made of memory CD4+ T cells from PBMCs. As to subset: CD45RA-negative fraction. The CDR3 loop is CAWSVNLNEQFF. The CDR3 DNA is TGTGCCTGGAGCGTCAATTTGAATGAGCAGTTCTTC.